Presented here are 5 T cell receptor beta chains from one specimen sequenced in a study of cytomegalovirus exposure and HLA in healthy donors. TCRdb keeps only in-frame clones here, not all; method: immunoSEQ multiplex PCR. The table lists 90,000 to 150,000 clones, roughly 88% of them singletons. The sequencing sample was made of PBMCs. The receptors come from a woman younger than 35 in good health and CMV-seropositive.

V and J are TRBV4-3 and TRBJ2-5; 9 bases are a match to TRBD1. In germline, CDR1 is LGHNA, CDR2 YSLEER. After removal of 3 bases from V and 5 bases from J, the junction contained 7 bases not matched to a gene. The CDR3 covers 15 residues. The CDR3, as DNA: TGCGCCAGCAGCCAGCAGACAGGGGGTAGGGAGACCCAGTACTTC. Its protein is CASSQQTGGRETQYF.

V is TRBV13 and J is TRBJ1-4; D perhaps matches TRBD1 (5 bases). The CDR3 runs 17 residues. The germline V gene encodes CDR1 PRHDT and CDR2 FYEKMQ (reference sequence). The ends were cut back, 5 bases at V and 0 bases at J, with 16 bases in the middle. The DNA of the CDR3 is TGTGCCAGCAGCGTATCAGGGCTGGGGCCAACTAATGAAAAACTGTTTTTT. Translated: CASSVSGLGPTNEKLFF.

The chain recombines TRBV6-6 with TRBJ2-7; 13 positions agree with TRBD2. The length of the CDR3 is 15 residues. Looked up from germline, CDR1 is MNHNY and CDR2 is SVGAGI (reference sequence). V lost 6 bases, J lost 7 bases, and 9 bases stayed unmatched. CDR3 residues: CASRSTSGGAEEQYF. The CDR3 DNA sequence: TGTGCCAGCAGAAGTACTAGCGGGGGGGCCGAGGAGCAGTACTTC.

The rearrangement uses TRBV5-1 and TRBJ2-6; maybe TRBD1 (6 bases). Germline values: CDR1 SGHRS, CDR2 YFSETQ. The CDR3 consists of 16 residues. V lost 4 bases, J lost 4 bases, and 15 bases lay in between. The CDR3 sequence: CASSPSTGKGANVLTF. CDR3 sequence (DNA): TGCGCCAGCAGCCCGTCTACAGGGAAAGGGGCCAACGTCCTGACTTTC.

The CDR3: CSVEDRGTSGSHEQYF. In DNA form, the CDR3 reads TGCAGCGTTGAAGATCGGGGGACTAGCGGGAGCCACGAGCAGTACTTC. The chain joins TRBV29-1 to TRBJ2-7, with 14 positions matching TRBD2. Per the germline V gene, CDR1 is SQVTM and CDR2 is ANQGSEA. CDR3 size: 16 residues. J gave up 5 bases and V 0 bases, and 6 bases lay outside the gene matches.